A selection of T cell receptor beta chains follows, all from one sample in a study of blood T cell repertoires in COVID-19. Some clones are missing from TCRdb's copy, which holds only in-frame ones; the method was immunoSEQ multiplex PCR. The sample lists roughly 120,000 clones; about 85% were seen once. Sequencing input: peripheral blood. These receptors were taken from an elderly woman with COVID-19, enrolled during active disease. The CDR3 runs from the conserved cysteine through the conserved F or W. A D gene is named only where the DNA matches it firmly. Clone sizes are given selectively: once, few, many, or a class where the clone is expanded.

D,size,J,V,CDR3,DNA
-,-,TRBJ1-2,TRBV29-1,CSVEGDQAGGYTF,TGCAGCGTTGAAGGCGATCAAGCGGGGGGCTACACCTTC
-,once,TRBJ2-2,TRBV12-3/TRBV12-4,CASGLSGSGELFF,TGTGCCAGTGGACTCAGCGGATCCGGGGAGCTGTTTTTT
-,-,TRBJ1-5,TRBV5-6,CASSYGVGNQPQHF,TGTGCCAGCAGCTACGGGGTAGGCAATCAGCCCCAGCATTTT
-,few,TRBJ2-3,TRBV19,CASTVGGSTDTQYF,TGTGCCAGTACCGTCGGGGGTAGCACAGATACGCAGTATTTT
-,-,TRBJ1-1,TRBV5-4,CASSLATTEAFF,TGTGCCAGCAGCTTGGCTACCACTGAAGCTTTCTTT
-,-,TRBJ1-5,TRBV5-1,CASSSGGEAEPQHF,TGCGCCAGCAGCTCAGGAGGGGAGGCTGAACCCCAGCATTTT
TRBD1,once,TRBJ1-2,TRBV5-1,CASSLGQGGDGYTF,TGCGCCAGCAGCTTGGGACAGGGGGGCGATGGCTACACCTTC
-,-,TRBJ1-5,TRBV19,CASSMLGSQPQHF,TGTGCCAGTAGTATGCTAGGAAGTCAGCCCCAGCATTTT
-,-,TRBJ1-1,TRBV2,CASRRENTEAFF,TGTGCCAGCAGGCGGGAGAACACTGAAGCTTTCTTT
-,once,TRBJ1-4,TRBV4-3,CASSQAGGGLNEKLFF,TGCGCCAGCAGCCAAGCGGGGGGCGGTTTGAATGAAAAACTGTTTTTT
TRBD2,-,TRBJ2-1,TRBV5-6,CASSPPGGLPYNEQFF,TGTGCCAGCAGCCCACCGGGAGGGCTGCCCTACAATGAGCAGTTCTTC
TRBD1,-,TRBJ2-3,TRBV6-4,CASSWRGGKADTQYF,TGTGCCAGCAGTTGGAGAGGGGGCAAAGCAGATACGCAGTATTTT
TRBD2,-,TRBJ2-3,TRBV3-1/TRBV3-2,CASSSSIAGAGPDTQYF,TGTGCCAGCAGCTCCTCCATAGCGGGAGCGGGCCCAGATACGCAGTATTTT
-,-,TRBJ2-1,TRBV11-2,CASSLALLSSQFF,TGTGCCAGCAGCTTAGCACTTCTGAGTTCGCAGTTCTTC
TRBD1,few,TRBJ1-3,TRBV6-6,CASSRRPGTGFGNTIYF,TGTGCCAGCAGTCGGCGTCCCGGGACAGGTTTTGGAAACACCATATATTTT
-,few,TRBJ1-1,TRBV6-1,CASSDGRGEEAFF,TGTGCCAGCAGTGACGGGAGGGGGGAGGAAGCTTTCTTT
-,-,TRBJ2-5,TRBV28,CASSRTATQETQYF,TGTGCCAGCAGCCGGACAGCAACACAAGAGACCCAGTACTTC
TRBD2,-,TRBJ2-5,TRBV20-1,CSASGAGGEETQYF,TGCAGTGCTAGTGGAGCGGGAGGTGAAGAGACCCAGTACTTC
TRBD1,-,TRBJ1-1,TRBV2,CATKNPGGYTEAFF,TGTGCCACCAAAAATCCAGGGGGCTACACTGAAGCTTTCTTT
TRBD1,-,TRBJ1-2,TRBV16,CASSQDREVYTF,TGTGCCAGCAGCCAGGACAGGGAGGTCTACACCTTC
-,-,TRBJ2-1,TRBV21-1,CASSKEGTGDVNVYNEQFF,TGTGCCAGCAGCAAAGAAGGGACAGGTGATGTAAATGTCTACAATGAGCAGTTCTTC
-,few,TRBJ2-3,TRBV12-3/TRBV12-4,CASSWRRDTQYF,TGTGCCAGCAGCTGGCGGAGAGATACGCAGTATTTT
TRBD2,-,TRBJ2-2,TRBV7-2,CASSPMTSGIGGELFF,TGTGCCAGCAGCCCAATGACTAGCGGGATCGGCGGGGAGCTGTTTTTT
-,-,TRBJ1-5,TRBV28,CASSPSQGTISNQPQHF,TGTGCCAGCAGTCCAAGCCAGGGGACAATTAGCAATCAGCCCCAGCATTTT
TRBD1,-,TRBJ1-5,TRBV7-9,CASSRSSQGAQPQHF,TGTGCCAGCAGCCGATCCTCACAGGGGGCTCAGCCCCAGCATTTT
-,-,TRBJ2-3,TRBV5-8,CASSLVLSGDTQYF,TGTGCCAGCAGCTTAGTACTTTCGGGGGATACGCAGTATTTT
TRBD1,-,TRBJ2-2,TRBV29-1,CSGGGQGKMFF,TGCAGCGGGGGAGGACAGGGGAAGATGTTTTTT
TRBD1,-,TRBJ1-4,TRBV19,CASSIVDRGSGKLFF,TGTGCCAGTAGTATAGTCGACAGGGGAAGTGGAAAACTGTTTTTT
-,once,TRBJ1-1,TRBV28,CAIAQTLNTEAFF,TGTGCCATCGCGCAGACACTGAACACTGAAGCTTTCTTT
TRBD2,-,TRBJ2-3,TRBV6-5,CASSPGLARDTQYF,TGTGCCAGCAGCCCGGGACTAGCTAGGGATACGCAGTATTTT
-,-,TRBJ2-7,TRBV5-1,CASSHSRGSYEQYF,TGCGCCAGCAGTCATTCCAGGGGCTCCTACGAGCAGTACTTC
TRBD1,-,TRBJ1-1,TRBV10-3,CATTTGFTEAFF,TGTGCCACAACGACAGGGTTTACTGAAGCTTTCTTT
-,-,TRBJ2-2,TRBV12-3/TRBV12-4,CASNKPGPGELFF,TGTGCCAGTAATAAACCAGGGCCCGGGGAGCTGTTTTTT
-,-,TRBJ2-1,TRBV7-3,CASSQTTSSYNEQFF,TGTGCCAGCAGCCAAACTACCTCCTCCTACAATGAGCAGTTCTTC
TRBD1,-,TRBJ1-4,TRBV15,CATSSRQGFVEKLFF,TGTGCCACCAGCAGCCGACAGGGTTTTGTTGAAAAACTGTTTTTT
-,-,TRBJ1-4,TRBV4-2,CASSQFDGVNEKLFF,TGTGCCAGCAGCCAGTTCGACGGAGTTAATGAAAAACTGTTTTTT
TRBD2,-,TRBJ2-2,TRBV5-6,CASSWGLAGARDTGELFF,TGTGCCAGCAGCTGGGGACTAGCGGGAGCCCGGGACACCGGGGAGCTGTTTTTT
TRBD1,-,TRBJ2-5,TRBV29-1,CSVPDDRVETQYF,TGCAGCGTCCCGGATGACAGGGTTGAGACCCAGTACTTC